The clone carrying this T cell receptor beta chain is a singleton in its sample. Its antigen is unknown. The data belong to a study of cytomegalovirus exposure and HLA in healthy donors. General observations from the study: In a later analysis, TCR beta V- and J-gene trimming was associated with a missense DCLRE1C variant. Sequencing depth roughly uniform across donors was assumed in presence/absence analyses. In a later analysis, at a false discovery rate of 0.05, approximately 16,000 TCR beta sequences were associated with HLA alleles.

The trim removed 5 bases at V and 4 bases at J, leaving 7 bases unmatched. The CDR3 has 14 residues. CDR1 and CDR2 (germline): SGHDT, YYEEEE. PCR was performed using 60 Vbeta and 13 Jbeta primers. Profiling relied on immunoSEQ multiplex PCR, and the TCRdb table lists in-frame clones only, not all of them. The sample holds 95,000 to 100,000 clones; 60% to 75% are singletons and the top ten take 1.5% to 2%. The genes are TRBV5-6 and TRBJ1-1, with TRBD1 matching over 8 bases. Material for sequencing was PBMCs. The TCR comes from a woman between 35 and 50 years old in good health and CMV-seronegative. The CDR3 nucleotides are TGTGCCAGCAGGCAGGACAGGGAAGGCACTGAAGCTTTCTTT. Translated: CASRQDREGTEAFF.